The rows below give T cell receptor beta chains drawn from one sample of a study of technical replicates of blood from a few donors. Repertoires were generated with immunoSEQ multiplex PCR, while TCRdb's copy carries only in-frame clones and drops some. The sample holds 75,000 to 100,000 clones, approximately 95% seen once. The source material was T cells isolated from PBMCs. The origin of the receptors is a human donor in good health. Each CDR3 is given with its conserved first and last residue. The D gene is left open where the match is weak. Clone size is given for some rows only: seen once, a few or many times, or a class if the clone is expanded.

d_call,j_call,v_call,clone_size,cdr3_nt,cdr3_aa
TRBD1,TRBJ1-1,TRBV6-5,-,TGTGCCAGCAGCCTTGACAGGGCCACTGAAGCTTTCTTT,CASSLDRATEAFF
TRBD2,TRBJ2-3,TRBV7-3,once,TGTGCCAGCAGCCTCTTAGGACTAGCGGGAGCGGAGAGCACAGATACGCAGTATTTT,CASSLLGLAGAESTDTQYF
-,TRBJ2-7,TRBV28,once,TGTGCCAGCAGTTATATTGGGGGGAAAGGGTACGAGCAGTACTTC,CASSYIGGKGYEQYF
TRBD1,TRBJ2-7,TRBV7-6,-,TGTGCCAGCAGCCCAGGGGCGGGGACAGGGTCGTACGAGCAGTACTTC,CASSPGAGTGSYEQYF
TRBD2,TRBJ2-1,TRBV7-3,-,TGTGCCAGCAGCTTAGGACTAGACCATGAGCAGTTCTTC,CASSLGLDHEQFF
-,TRBJ2-2,TRBV11-2,-,TGTGCCAGCCCTCGGAAAGGGGCATCATTGGACACCGGGGAGCTGTTTTTT,CASPRKGASLDTGELFF
TRBD2,TRBJ2-3,TRBV10-3,once,TGTGCCATCAGTGACCTAGCGGGAGGTTCAGATACGCAGTATTTT,CAISDLAGGSDTQYF
TRBD2,TRBJ2-7,TRBV7-8,-,TGTGCCAGCAGCCTCGGACTAGCGGGAGATTCGAGCTCCTACGAGCAGTACTTC,CASSLGLAGDSSSYEQYF
TRBD2,TRBJ2-7,TRBV4-2,-,TGTGCCAGCAGCCAAGATAGAAGCGGGAGTAAGTACGAGCAGTACTTC,CASSQDRSGSKYEQYF
TRBD2,TRBJ2-7,TRBV29-1,-,TGCAGCGTTTCCGGGACTAGGGCCTACGAGCAGTACTTC,CSVSGTRAYEQYF
TRBD2,TRBJ2-1,TRBV29-1,-,TGCAGCGTTGTCAAGGCTAGCGGGCCTAGGGGGAATGAGCAGTTCTTC,CSVVKASGPRGNEQFF
-,TRBJ1-4,TRBV4-3,-,TGCGCCAGCAGCCAAGGAGGGATCGGTGAAAAACTGTTTTTT,CASSQGGIGEKLFF
TRBD1,TRBJ2-6,TRBV4-3,-,TGCGCCAGCAGCCAAGAACCAACAGGGGGCGCTGGGGCCAACGTCCTGACTTTC,CASSQEPTGGAGANVLTF
-,TRBJ2-7,TRBV14,-,TGTGCCAGCAACTCCAAAGAGGGGACTTACGAGCAGTACTTC,CASNSKEGTYEQYF
TRBD2,TRBJ2-7,TRBV4-2,once,TGTGCCAGCAGCGTCGGGACTAGTGAGGTCTACGAGCAGTACTTC,CASSVGTSEVYEQYF
-,TRBJ1-2,TRBV29-1,-,TGCAGCGTCGAGGGTGGCTACACCTTC,CSVEGGYTF
TRBD2,TRBJ2-7,TRBV6-5,once,TGTGCCAGCAGTTATCATCCAGCGGGATACGAGCAGTACTTC,CASSYHPAGYEQYF
-,TRBJ2-1,TRBV9,-,TGTGCCAGCAGTCCCGAGACTATGAACAATGAGCAGTTCTTC,CASSPETMNNEQFF
TRBD1,TRBJ1-5,TRBV7-9,-,TGTGCCAGCAGCTTAGGGGGACAGACAAATCAGCCCCAGCATTTT,CASSLGGQTNQPQHF
-,TRBJ1-1,TRBV7-2,-,TGTGCCAGCAGCTTAATGTATGAGTTTGAAGCTTTCTTT,CASSLMYEFEAFF
-,TRBJ1-1,TRBV7-9,once,TGTGCCAGCAGCTTATACTCTGAGCCTCAGGTGAGGAACACTGAAGCTTTCTTT,CASSLYSEPQVRNTEAFF
-,TRBJ2-7,TRBV7-8,-,TGTGCCAGCAGCTTATCTCATGGCGTGGGGCAGGAGCAGTACTTC,CASSLSHGVGQEQYF
-,TRBJ1-1,TRBV6-5,-,TGTGCCAGCAGTTACGCTAGGATGAACACTGAAGCTTTCTTT,CASSYARMNTEAFF
-,TRBJ2-3,TRBV30,-,TGTGCCTGGAAGGGAGATATGACAGATACGCAGTATTTT,CAWKGDMTDTQYF
TRBD1,TRBJ2-2,TRBV4-1,-,TGCGCCAGCAGCCAATTGACAGGGGGGCTTGGCACCGGGGAGCTGTTTTTT,CASSQLTGGLGTGELFF
TRBD2,TRBJ2-7,TRBV9,-,TGTGCCAGCAGCGACGGCGGGAGTAGAAACGAGCAGTACTTC,CASSDGGSRNEQYF
TRBD2,TRBJ2-3,TRBV19,-,TGTGCCAGTAGTCGGGCGGGAGGGCCACTTTCGACGGATACGCAGTATTTT,CASSRAGGPLSTDTQYF
-,TRBJ1-2,TRBV25-1,-,TGTGCCAGCAGTGAATTTGGCCTCTCAGGTGGCTACACCTTC,CASSEFGLSGGYTF
TRBD2,TRBJ2-7,TRBV30,-,TGTGCCTGGGCCCCTAGCGGGAAGAACGAGCAGTACTTC,CAWAPSGKNEQYF
TRBD1,TRBJ1-4,TRBV5-8,-,TGTGCCAGCAGCTTGTTAGGACAGGGAGGTGAAAAACTGTTTTTT,CASSLLGQGGEKLFF
TRBD2,TRBJ2-5,TRBV7-9,-,TGTGCCAGCAGCACTACTAGCGGGAGGGGCGAGACCCAGTACTTC,CASSTTSGRGETQYF
TRBD1,TRBJ1-4,TRBV28,-,TGTGCCAGCAGTTATCCCGGAACAGGGGAGGAAAAACTGTTTTTT,CASSYPGTGEEKLFF
TRBD1,TRBJ1-1,TRBV5-1,few,TGCGCCAGCAGCTCCTCGACAGGGGTGAACACTGAAGCTTTCTTT,CASSSSTGVNTEAFF
-,TRBJ1-2,TRBV5-5,-,TGTGCCAGCAGCCCGGGTTTTAACTATGGCTACACCTTC,CASSPGFNYGYTF
TRBD1,TRBJ2-2,TRBV30,-,TGTGCCTGGAGTGTATGGACAGGGGAGGGGGAGCTGTTTTTT,CAWSVWTGEGELFF
-,TRBJ2-7,TRBV7-2,-,TGTGCCAGCAGCCTAAGTTCAGGGAACGAGCAGTACTTC,CASSLSSGNEQYF
TRBD2,TRBJ2-1,TRBV4-2,-,TGTGCCAGCAGCCAAGAGATTAGCGGGAGGGCGAGTGAGCAGTTCTTC,CASSQEISGRASEQFF
TRBD1,TRBJ2-7,TRBV29-1,-,TGCAGCGTTGAGTCAGGGGGCAGCTACGAGCAGTACTTC,CSVESGGSYEQYF
-,TRBJ1-5,TRBV29-1,-,TGCAGCGTTAGAACAGGCAATCAGCCCCAGCATTTT,CSVRTGNQPQHF
TRBD2,TRBJ2-5,TRBV4-3,-,TGCGCCAGCAGCCAAGATGGAGGACTAGCGGGAGGTCCCGAGACCCAGTACTTC,CASSQDGGLAGGPETQYF